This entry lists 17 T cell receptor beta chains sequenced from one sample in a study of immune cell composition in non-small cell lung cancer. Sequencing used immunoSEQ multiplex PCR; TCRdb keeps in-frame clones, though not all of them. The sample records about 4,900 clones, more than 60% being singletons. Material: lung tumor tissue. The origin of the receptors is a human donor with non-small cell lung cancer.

CDR3 nucleotide sequence: TGTGCCAGCAGATCGACAGGGGTTGGGAATTCACCCCTCCACTTT. It is translated as CASRSTGVGNSPLHF. V usage is TRBV6-5 and J usage is TRBJ1-6; 8 bases are a match to TRBD1. The CDR3 is 15 amino acids. CDR1 MNHEY and CDR2 SVGAGI come from the germline V gene. V lost 6 bases, J lost 7 bases, and 8 bases stayed unmatched.

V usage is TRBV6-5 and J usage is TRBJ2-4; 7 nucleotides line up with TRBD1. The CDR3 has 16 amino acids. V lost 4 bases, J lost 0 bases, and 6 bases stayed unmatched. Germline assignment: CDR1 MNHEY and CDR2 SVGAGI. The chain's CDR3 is CASSSRTGVAKNIQYF. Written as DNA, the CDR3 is TGTGCCAGCAGTTCGCGGACAGGCGTAGCCAAAAACATTCAGTACTTC.

This CDR3 is CASSFGGKIYF. CDR3 DNA: TGTGCCAGCAGCTTCGGGGGGAAGATATATTTT. This sequence joins TRBV5-6 and TRBJ1-3, with D possibly TRBD1 on 5 matching bases. The CDR3 totals 11 residues. The V gene's germline CDR1 is SGHDT and CDR2 YYEEEE. Trimming left V 2 bases short and J 13 bases short, with 10 bases between.

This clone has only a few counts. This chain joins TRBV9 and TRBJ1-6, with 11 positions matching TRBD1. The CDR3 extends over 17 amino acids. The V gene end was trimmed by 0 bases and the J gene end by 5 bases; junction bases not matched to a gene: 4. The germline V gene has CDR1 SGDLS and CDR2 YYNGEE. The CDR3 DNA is TGTGCCAGCAGCGTAGCTTGGGACAGGGGGAATAATTCACCCCTCCACTTT. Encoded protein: CASSVAWDRGNNSPLHF.

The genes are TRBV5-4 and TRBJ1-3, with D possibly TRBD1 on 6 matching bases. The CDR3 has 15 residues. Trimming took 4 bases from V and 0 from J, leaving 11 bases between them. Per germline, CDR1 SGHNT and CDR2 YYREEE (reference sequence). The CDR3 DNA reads TGTGCCAGCAGCGACGGACAGAACTCTGGAAACACCATATATTTT. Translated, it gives CASSDGQNSGNTIYF.

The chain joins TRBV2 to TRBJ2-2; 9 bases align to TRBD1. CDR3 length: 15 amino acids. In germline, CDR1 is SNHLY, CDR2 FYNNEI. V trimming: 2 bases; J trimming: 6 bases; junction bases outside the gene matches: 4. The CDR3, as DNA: TGTGCCAGCAGTGAAAGTGGACAGGGGTCCGGGGAGCTGTTTTTT. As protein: CASSESGQGSGELFF.

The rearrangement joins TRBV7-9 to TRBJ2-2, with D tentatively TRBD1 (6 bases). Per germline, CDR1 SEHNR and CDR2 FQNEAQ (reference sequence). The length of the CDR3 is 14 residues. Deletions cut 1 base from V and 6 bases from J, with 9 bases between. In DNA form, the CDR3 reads TGTGCCAGCAGCTTAGGCAGGGGCGCCGGGGAGCTGTTTTTT. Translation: CASSLGRGAGELFF.

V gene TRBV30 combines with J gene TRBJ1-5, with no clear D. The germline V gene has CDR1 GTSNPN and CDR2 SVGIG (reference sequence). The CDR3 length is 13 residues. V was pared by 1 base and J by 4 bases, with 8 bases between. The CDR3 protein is CAWSDGGNQPQHF. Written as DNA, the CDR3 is TGTGCCTGGAGTGACGGAGGTAATCAGCCCCAGCATTTT.

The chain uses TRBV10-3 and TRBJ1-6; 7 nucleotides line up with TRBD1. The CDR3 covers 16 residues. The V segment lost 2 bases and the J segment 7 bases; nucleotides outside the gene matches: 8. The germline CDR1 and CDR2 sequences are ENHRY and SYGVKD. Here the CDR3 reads CAISETGGRGNSPLHF. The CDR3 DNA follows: TGTGCCATCAGTGAGACTGGAGGCAGGGGGAATTCACCCCTCCACTTT.

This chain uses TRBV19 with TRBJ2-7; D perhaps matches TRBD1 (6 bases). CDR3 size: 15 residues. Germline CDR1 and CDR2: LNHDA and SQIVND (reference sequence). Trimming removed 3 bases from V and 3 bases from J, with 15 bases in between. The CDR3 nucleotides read TGTGCCAGTAGTATTTCCGGGACAAAACTCTACGAGCAGTACTTC. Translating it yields CASSISGTKLYEQYF.

The CDR3 sequence is CASSSVPGGYNEQFF. The CDR3 nucleotides are TGCGCCAGCAGCTCGGTACCGGGGGGGTACAATGAGCAGTTCTTC. The gene calls are TRBV5-1 and TRBJ2-1; TRBD2 matches at 8 bases. CDR1 and CDR2 (germline): SGHRS, YFSETQ. The CDR3 contains 15 residues. V lost 3 bases to trimming and J lost 4 bases; unmatched junction nucleotides: 6.

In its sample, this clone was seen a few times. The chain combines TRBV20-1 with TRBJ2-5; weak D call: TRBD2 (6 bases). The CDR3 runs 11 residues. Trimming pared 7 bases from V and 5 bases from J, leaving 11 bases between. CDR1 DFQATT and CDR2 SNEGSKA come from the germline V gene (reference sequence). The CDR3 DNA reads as TGCAGTGAGAACCGGGGGGAGACCCAGTACTTC. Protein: CSENRGETQYF.

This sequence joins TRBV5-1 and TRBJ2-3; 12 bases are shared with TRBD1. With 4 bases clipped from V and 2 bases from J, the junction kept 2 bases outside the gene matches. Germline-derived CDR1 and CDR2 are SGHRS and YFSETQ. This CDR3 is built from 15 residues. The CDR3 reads CASSRDRGPTDTQYF. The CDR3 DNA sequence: TGCGCCAGCAGCAGGGACAGGGGGCCCACAGATACGCAGTATTTT.

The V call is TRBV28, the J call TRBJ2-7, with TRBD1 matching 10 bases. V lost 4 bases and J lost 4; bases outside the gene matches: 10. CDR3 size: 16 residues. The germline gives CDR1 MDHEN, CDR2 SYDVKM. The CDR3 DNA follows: TGTGCCAGCAGTTCAATCACGGGACAGGGGATTTACGAGCAGTACTTC. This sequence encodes CASSSITGQGIYEQYF.

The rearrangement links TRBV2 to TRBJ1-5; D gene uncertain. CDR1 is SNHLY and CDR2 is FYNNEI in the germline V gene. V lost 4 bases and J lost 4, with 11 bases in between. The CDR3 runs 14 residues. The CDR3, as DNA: TGTGCCAGCAGTGCACCTGGAGAGAATCAGCCCCAGCATTTT. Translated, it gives CASSAPGENQPQHF.

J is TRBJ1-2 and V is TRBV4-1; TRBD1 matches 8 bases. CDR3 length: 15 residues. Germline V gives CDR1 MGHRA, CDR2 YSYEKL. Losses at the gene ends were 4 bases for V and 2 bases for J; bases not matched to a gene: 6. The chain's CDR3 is CASSPGQGRNYGYTF. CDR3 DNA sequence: TGCGCCAGCAGCCCCGGACAGGGACGGAACTATGGCTACACCTTC.

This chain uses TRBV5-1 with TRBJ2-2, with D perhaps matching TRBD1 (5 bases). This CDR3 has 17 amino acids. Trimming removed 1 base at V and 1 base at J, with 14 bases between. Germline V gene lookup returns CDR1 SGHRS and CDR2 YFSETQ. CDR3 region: CASSLSAGWGNTGELFF. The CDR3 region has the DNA TGCGCCAGCAGCTTGTCGGCAGGGTGGGGGAACACCGGGGAGCTGTTTTTT.